This T cell receptor beta chain came from a study of molecular identifiers for immune sequencing clone quantification. At least ten counts were recorded for this clonotype. Naive CD8 libraries used roughly 17,000 to 1,100,000 sorted cells and 10%, 30% or 50% RNA. V gave up 3 bases and J gave up 3 bases; unmatched junction bases: 5. The V gene's germline CDR1 is MDHEN and CDR2 SYDVKM. The CDR3 is made up of 15 amino acids. Previously reported methods and listed TCR primers produced the bulk TCR libraries. TCRdb reprocessed the PCR reads via MiXCR and lists one record per CDR3 protein. This sample has approximately 500,000 distinct CDR3 sequences, with 20% to 25% found just once.

The source is a human donor in good health. Some libraries in this study had Jurkat cell RNA spiked in. Sequencing was performed on naive CD8+ T cells from blood, with Jurkat cell RNA spiked in. Subset in this sample: FACS-sorted CD8+CD4-CCR7+CD45RA+ naive T cells. This chain uses TRBV28 with TRBJ2-4; TRBD2 aligns across 7 bases. CDR3 nucleotides: TGTGCCAGCAGTTTCCTAGCGGCTAACAAAAACATTCAGTACTTC. As protein: CASSFLAANKNIQYF.